This T cell receptor beta chain was sequenced in a study of blood T cell repertoires in COVID-19. In the original workflow: The authors estimated nucleated cell counts from reference gene primer amplification. Assay used: immunoSEQ multiplex PCR; TCRdb lists only in-frame clones, some missing. The V and J calls and clone size are taken from that table; D and trimming were inferred from the DNA. Of 85,000 to 130,000 clones in the sample, about nine tenths are singletons; the top ten hold around 5.7%. The CDR3 is made up of 14 amino acids. Germline V CDR1 and CDR2: MNHNY, SVGAGI (reference sequence). Trimming stripped 2 bases from V and 3 bases from J, with 8 bases between.

The chain employs TRBV6-6 and TRBJ1-5; D uncertain. The receptor comes from a man aged 70-80 years with acute or convalescent COVID-19. Sequencing used peripheral blood. The DNA of the CDR3 is TGTGCCAGCAGTTACAGTCGGGACAATCAGCCCCAGCATTTT. The encoded protein is CASSYSRDNQPQHF.